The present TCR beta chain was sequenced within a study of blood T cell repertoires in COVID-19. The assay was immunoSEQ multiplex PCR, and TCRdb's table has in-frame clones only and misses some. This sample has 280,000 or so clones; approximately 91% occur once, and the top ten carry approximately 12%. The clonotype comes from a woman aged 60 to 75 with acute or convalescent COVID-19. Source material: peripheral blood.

The CDR3 DNA follows: TGTGCCAGCAGCCCAGGACGGGATAATCAGCCCCAGCATTTT. This encodes CASSPGRDNQPQHF. The chain links TRBV7-2 to TRBJ1-5; D remains ambiguous. Germline V lookup: CDR1 SGHTA, CDR2 FQGNSA. The CDR3 has 14 amino acids. The V and J ends lost 5 bases and 4 bases respectively, with 12 bases between them.